This T cell receptor (beta chain) is drawn from a study of blood T cell repertoires in COVID-19. The wider study: From T cells, B-cell-depleted T cells, or PBMCs came the material, which was cDNA or gDNA.

Profiling relied on immunoSEQ multiplex PCR, and the TCRdb table lists in-frame clones only, not all of them. Of 65,000 to 95,000 clones listed, approximately 89% were seen once; the top ten hold more than 10%. Germline CDR1 and CDR2: SGHTA and FQGNSA. Trimming removed 7 bases from V and 8 bases from J, with 17 bases in between. CDR3 length: 14 amino acids. The TCR was taken from a man between 65 and 80 years old with active or convalescent COVID-19. This sequence joins TRBV7-2 and TRBJ2-2; TRBD2 is a possible D gene (6 bases). Sequenced input: peripheral blood. The DNA of the CDR3 is TGTGCCAGCAATGTAGCTAGCGCTAAGGGGGAGCTGTTTTTT. This gives the protein CASNVASAKGELFF.